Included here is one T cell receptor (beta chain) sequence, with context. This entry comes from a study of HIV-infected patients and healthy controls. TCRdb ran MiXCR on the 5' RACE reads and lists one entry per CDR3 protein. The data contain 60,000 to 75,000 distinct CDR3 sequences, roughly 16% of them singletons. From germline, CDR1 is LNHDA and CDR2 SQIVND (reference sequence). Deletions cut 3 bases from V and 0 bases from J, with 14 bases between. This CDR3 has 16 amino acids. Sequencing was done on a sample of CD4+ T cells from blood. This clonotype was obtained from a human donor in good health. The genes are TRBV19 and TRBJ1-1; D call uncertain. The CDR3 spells CASSMFRSFMNTEAFF. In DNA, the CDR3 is TGTGCCAGTAGTATGTTTCGCAGTTTCATGAACACTGAAGCTTTCTTT.